Listed below are T cell receptor beta chains from one sample, sequenced in a study of control samples from healthy donors and cancer patients. Using immunoSEQ multiplex PCR, the repertoire was profiled, and TCRdb retains in-frame clones only, with some absent. The sample carries tens of thousands of clones, roughly 85% recorded once. Sequencing used PBMCs. All receptors come from a man in his sixties with head and neck cancer. Both conserved end residues are part of each CDR3. D genes are given only for firm matches.

len | j_gene | v_gene | d_gene | CDR3aa | CDR3nt
14 | TRBJ1-2 | TRBV13 | - | CASSSSLDIDGYTF | TGTGCCAGCAGCTCCAGTTTAGATATCGATGGCTACACCTTC
15 | TRBJ1-2 | TRBV18 | - | CASSPTSDTNYGYTF | TGTGCCAGCTCACCGACCAGCGATACTAACTATGGCTACACCTTC
16 | TRBJ1-5 | TRBV2 | - | CASSEKGWGGDQPQHF | TGTGCCAGCAGTGAAAAAGGCTGGGGAGGTGACCAGCCCCAGCATTTT
15 | TRBJ1-1 | TRBV5-5 | - | CASSLRGVGETEAFF | TGTGCCAGCAGCTTGCGAGGGGTTGGGGAAACTGAAGCTTTCTTT
14 | TRBJ2-5 | TRBV18 | - | CASSLRGNQETQYF | TGTGCCAGCTCCCTCCGGGGAAACCAAGAGACCCAGTACTTC
14 | TRBJ1-4 | TRBV11-2 | - | CASSLNRASEKLFF | TGTGCCAGCAGCTTAAACAGGGCTTCTGAAAAACTGTTTTTT
19 | TRBJ2-3 | TRBV27 | TRBD2 | CASRFTALGLAGPTDTQYF | TGTGCCAGCAGATTTACAGCCCTCGGACTAGCGGGACCCACAGATACGCAGTATTTT
14 | TRBJ1-5 | TRBV6-6 | TRBD1 | CASCTGGSNQPQHF | TGTGCCAGCTGCACAGGGGGGAGTAATCAGCCCCAGCATTTT
12 | TRBJ2-1 | TRBV2 | - | CASSQRVGEQFF | TGTGCCAGCAGCCAGAGGGTGGGTGAGCAGTTCTTC
16 | TRBJ1-1 | TRBV5-1 | TRBD1 | CASSSGQGARGTEAFF | TGCGCCAGCAGCTCCGGACAGGGGGCGCGGGGCACTGAAGCTTTCTTT